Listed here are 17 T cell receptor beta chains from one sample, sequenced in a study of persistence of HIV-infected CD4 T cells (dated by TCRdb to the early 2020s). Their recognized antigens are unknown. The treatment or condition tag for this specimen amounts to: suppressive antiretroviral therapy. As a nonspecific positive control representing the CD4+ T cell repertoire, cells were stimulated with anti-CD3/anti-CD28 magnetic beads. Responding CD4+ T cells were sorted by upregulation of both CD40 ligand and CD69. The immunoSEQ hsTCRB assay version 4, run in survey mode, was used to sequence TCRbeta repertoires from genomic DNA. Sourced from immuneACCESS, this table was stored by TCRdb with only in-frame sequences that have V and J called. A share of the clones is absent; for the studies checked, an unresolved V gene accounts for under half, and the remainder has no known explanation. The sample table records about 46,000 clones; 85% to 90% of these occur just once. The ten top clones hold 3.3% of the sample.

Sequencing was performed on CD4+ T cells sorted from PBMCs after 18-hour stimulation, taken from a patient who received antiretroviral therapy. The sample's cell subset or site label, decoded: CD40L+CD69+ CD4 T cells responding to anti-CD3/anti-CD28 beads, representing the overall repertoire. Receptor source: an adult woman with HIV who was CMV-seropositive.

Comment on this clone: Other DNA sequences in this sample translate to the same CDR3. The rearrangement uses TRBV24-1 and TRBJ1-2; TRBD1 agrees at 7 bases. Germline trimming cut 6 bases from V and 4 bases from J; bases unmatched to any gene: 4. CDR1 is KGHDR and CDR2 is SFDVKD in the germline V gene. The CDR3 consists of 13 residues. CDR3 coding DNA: TGTGCCACCAGTCGGGACAGTCTCTATGGCTACACCTTC. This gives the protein CATSRDSLYGYTF.

The CDR3 DNA reads as TGCGCCAGCAGCCTGGTGGGACAGCTGACTAATTCACCCCTCCACTTT. This sequence encodes CASSLVGQLTNSPLHF. The rearrangement joins TRBV4-1 to TRBJ1-6; 7 nucleotides align to TRBD1. Losses at the gene ends were 4 bases for V and 6 bases for J; bases not matched to a gene: 9. The germline CDR1 and CDR2 sequences are MGHRA and YSYEKL. The CDR3 totals 16 residues.

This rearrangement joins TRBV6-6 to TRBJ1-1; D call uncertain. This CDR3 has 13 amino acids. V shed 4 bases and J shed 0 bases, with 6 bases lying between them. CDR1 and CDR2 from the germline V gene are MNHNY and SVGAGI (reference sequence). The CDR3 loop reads CASSFLMNTEAFF. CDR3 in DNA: TGTGCCAGCAGTTTCTTGATGAACACTGAAGCTTTCTTT.

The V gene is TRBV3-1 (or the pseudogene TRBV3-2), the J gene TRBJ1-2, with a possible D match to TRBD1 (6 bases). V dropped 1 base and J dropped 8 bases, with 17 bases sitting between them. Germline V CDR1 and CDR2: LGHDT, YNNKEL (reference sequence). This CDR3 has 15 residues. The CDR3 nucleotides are TGTGCCAGCAGCCAAGTAAGAGGGACACACCTCGGCTACACCTTC. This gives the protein CASSQVRGTHLGYTF.

The CDR3 DNA is TGTGCCAGCAGCCCCGGCCGTTTAGGCTACACCTTC. Translated: CASSPGRLGYTF. This chain connects TRBV12-3 or TRBV12-4 to TRBJ1-2; the D is unclear. This CDR3 is built from 12 residues. Trimming shortened V by 6 bases and J by 8 bases, and 13 bases separated the two germline ends.

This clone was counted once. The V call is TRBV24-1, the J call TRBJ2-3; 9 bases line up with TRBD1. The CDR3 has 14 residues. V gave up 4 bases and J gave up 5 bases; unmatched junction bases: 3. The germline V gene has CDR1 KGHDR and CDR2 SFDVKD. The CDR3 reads CATSDRTGVDTQYF. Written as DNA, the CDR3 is TGTGCCACCAGTGACCGGACAGGGGTAGATACGCAGTATTTT.

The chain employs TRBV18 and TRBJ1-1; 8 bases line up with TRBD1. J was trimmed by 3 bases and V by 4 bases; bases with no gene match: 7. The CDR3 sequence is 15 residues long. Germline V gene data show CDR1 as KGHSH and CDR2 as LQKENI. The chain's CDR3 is CASSLMGQADTEAFF. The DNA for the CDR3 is TGTGCCAGCTCACTAATGGGACAGGCGGACACTGAAGCTTTCTTT.

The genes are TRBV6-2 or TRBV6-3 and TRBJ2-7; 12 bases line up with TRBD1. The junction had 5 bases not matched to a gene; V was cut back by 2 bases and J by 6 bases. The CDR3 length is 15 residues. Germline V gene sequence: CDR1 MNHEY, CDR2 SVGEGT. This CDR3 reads CASSYPGTGGSEQYF. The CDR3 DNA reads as TGTGCCAGCAGTTACCCGGGGACAGGGGGCAGCGAGCAGTACTTC.

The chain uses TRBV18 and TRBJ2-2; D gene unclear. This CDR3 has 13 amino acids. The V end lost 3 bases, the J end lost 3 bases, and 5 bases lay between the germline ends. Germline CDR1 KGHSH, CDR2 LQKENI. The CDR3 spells CASSPIDTGELFF. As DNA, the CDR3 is TGTGCCAGCTCACCCATTGACACCGGGGAGCTGTTTTTT.

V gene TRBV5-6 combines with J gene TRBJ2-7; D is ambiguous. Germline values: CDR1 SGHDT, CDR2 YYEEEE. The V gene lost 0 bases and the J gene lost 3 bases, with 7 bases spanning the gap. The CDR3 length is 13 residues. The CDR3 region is CASSLVYSYEQYF. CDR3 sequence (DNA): TGTGCCAGCAGCTTGGTTTATAGCTACGAGCAGTACTTC.

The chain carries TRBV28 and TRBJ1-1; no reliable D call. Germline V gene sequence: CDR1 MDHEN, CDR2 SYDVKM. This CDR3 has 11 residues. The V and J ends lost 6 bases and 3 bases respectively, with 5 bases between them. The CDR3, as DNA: TGTGCCAGCAGGGGGTACACTGAAGCTTTCTTT. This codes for CASRGYTEAFF.

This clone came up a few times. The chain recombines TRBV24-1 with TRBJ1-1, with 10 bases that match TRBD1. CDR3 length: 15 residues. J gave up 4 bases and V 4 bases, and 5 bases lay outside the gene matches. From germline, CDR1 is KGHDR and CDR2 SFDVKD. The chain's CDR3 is CATSDPRTGGTEAFF. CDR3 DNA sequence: TGTGCCACCAGTGACCCCCGGACAGGGGGCACTGAAGCTTTCTTT.

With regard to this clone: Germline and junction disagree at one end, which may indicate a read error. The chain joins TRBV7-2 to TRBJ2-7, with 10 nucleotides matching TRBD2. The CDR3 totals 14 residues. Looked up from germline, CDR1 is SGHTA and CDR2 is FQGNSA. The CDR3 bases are TGTGCCAGCAGCCTAGCGGGGGATACCTACGAGCAGTACTTC. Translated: CASSLAGDTYEQYF.

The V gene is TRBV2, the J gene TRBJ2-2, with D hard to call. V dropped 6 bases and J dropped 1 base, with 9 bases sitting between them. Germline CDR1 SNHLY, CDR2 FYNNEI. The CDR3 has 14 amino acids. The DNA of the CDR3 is TGTGCCAGCAGCCCCGGGCTGAACACCGGGGAGCTGTTTTTT. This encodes CASSPGLNTGELFF.

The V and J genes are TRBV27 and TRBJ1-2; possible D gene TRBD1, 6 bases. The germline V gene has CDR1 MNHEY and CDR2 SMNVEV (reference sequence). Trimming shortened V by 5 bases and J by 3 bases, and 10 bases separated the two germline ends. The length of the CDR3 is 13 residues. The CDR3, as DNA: TGTGCCAGCAGTCCGACAGGAGACTATGGCTACACCTTC. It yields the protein CASSPTGDYGYTF.

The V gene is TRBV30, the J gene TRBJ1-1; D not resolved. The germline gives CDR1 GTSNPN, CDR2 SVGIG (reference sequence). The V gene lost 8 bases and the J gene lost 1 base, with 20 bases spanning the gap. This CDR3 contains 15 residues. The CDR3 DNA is TGTGCCGGAAGAGGCGGCCAGGTGAGGAACACTGAAGCTTTCTTT. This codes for CAGRGGQVRNTEAFF.

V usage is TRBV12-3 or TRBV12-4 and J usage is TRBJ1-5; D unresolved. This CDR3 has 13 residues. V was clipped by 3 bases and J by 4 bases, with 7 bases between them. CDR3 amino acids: CASSLTGNQPQHF. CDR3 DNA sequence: TGTGCCAGCAGTTTGACGGGGAATCAGCCCCAGCATTTT.